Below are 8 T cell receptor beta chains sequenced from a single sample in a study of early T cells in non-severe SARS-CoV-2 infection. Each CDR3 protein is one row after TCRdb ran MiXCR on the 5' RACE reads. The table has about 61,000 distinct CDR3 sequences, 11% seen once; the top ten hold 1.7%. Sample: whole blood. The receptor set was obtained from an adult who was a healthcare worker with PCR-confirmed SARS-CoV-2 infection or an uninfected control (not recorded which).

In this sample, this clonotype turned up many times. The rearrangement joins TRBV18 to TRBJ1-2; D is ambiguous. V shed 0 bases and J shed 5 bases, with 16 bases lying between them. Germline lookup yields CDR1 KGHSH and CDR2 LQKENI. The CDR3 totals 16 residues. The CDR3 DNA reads TGTGCCAGCTCACCACCTTTAGAACCAGGCTATTATGGCTACACCTTC. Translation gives CASSPPLEPGYYGYTF.

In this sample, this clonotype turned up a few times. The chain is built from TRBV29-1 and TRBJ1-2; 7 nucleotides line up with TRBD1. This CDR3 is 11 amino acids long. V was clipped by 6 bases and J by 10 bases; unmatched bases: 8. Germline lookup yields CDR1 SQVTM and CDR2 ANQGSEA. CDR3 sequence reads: CSVGEDRIYTF. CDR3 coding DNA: TGCAGCGTGGGGGAGGACAGGATCTACACCTTC.

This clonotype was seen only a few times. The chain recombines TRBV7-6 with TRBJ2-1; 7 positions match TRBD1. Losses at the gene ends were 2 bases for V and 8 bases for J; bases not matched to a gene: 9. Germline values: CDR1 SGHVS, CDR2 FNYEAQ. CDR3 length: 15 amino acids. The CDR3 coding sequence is TGTGCCAGCAGCTTAACAGGGGTGATTACGGATGAGCAGTTCTTC. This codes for CASSLTGVITDEQFF.

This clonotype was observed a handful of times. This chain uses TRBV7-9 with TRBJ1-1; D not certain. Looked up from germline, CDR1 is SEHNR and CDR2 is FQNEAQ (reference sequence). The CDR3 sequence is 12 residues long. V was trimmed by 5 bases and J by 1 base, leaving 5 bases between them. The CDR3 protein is CASSATNTEAFF. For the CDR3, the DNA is TGTGCCAGCAGCGCCACGAACACTGAAGCTTTCTTT.

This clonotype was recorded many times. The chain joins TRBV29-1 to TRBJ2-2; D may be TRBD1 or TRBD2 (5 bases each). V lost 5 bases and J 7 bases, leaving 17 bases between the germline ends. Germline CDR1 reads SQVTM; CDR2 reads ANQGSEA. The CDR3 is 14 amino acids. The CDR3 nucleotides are TGCAGCGTTAGAGGGACCTCTCTCGACGGGGAGCTGTTTTTT. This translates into CSVRGTSLDGELFF.

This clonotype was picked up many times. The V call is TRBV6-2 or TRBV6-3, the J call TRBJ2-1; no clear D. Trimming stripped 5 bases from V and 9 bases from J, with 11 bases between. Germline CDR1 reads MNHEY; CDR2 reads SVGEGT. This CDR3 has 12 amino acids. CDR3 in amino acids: CASSNLGIEQFF. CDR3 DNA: TGTGCCAGCAGTAATCTAGGGATTGAGCAGTTCTTC.

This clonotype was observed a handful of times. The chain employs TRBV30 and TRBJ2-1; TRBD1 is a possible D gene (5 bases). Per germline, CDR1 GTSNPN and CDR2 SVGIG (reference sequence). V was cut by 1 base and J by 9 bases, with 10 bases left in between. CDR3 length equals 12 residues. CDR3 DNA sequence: TGTGCCTGGAGTGACAAGGACACTGAGCAGTTCTTC. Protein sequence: CAWSDKDTEQFF.

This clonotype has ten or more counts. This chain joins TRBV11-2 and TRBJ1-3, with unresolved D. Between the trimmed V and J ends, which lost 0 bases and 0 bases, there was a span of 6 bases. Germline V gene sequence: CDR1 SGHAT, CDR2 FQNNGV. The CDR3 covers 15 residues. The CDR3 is CASSLDPSSGNTIYF. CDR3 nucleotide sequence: TGTGCCAGCAGCTTAGACCCTAGCTCTGGAAACACCATATATTTT.